The sequence of this T cell receptor (beta chain) was determined in a study of shared clonotypes between healthy human individuals. General study results and limits: Of the naive CD4 clonotypes, about 5% were shared across four donors. Researchers found naive subsets generally carried larger estimated richness than memory subsets.

Deletions cut 0 bases from V and 6 bases from J, with 15 bases between. Germline lookup yields CDR1 SGHVS and CDR2 FNYEAQ. The CDR3 totals 15 residues. The assay was carried out at the deep level. Clones were sequenced by immunoSEQ multiplex PCR, and TCRdb holds only the in-frame ones, with some missing. Found here are some 2,000,000 clones, more than 90% of them singletons; the top ten hold around 0.13%. A note on this clone: Its antigen is undetermined.

The receptor was isolated from a man between 18 and 35 years old in good health. Source material: naive CD4+ T cells sorted from blood. Subset given: CD45RA+ positively selected. V usage is TRBV7-6 and J usage is TRBJ2-7; no firm D call. The CDR3 sequence is CASSLAGWPPLEQYF. DNA for the CDR3: TGTGCCAGCAGCTTAGCAGGGTGGCCCCCGCTCGAGCAGTACTTC.